The clone carrying this TCR beta chain was found a few times. The antigen is undetermined. This sample is drawn from a study of cytomegalovirus exposure and HLA in healthy donors. In the PCR, 60 Vbeta and 13 Jbeta primers were used. The repertoire was sequenced with immunoSEQ multiplex PCR; TCRdb's copy has only in-frame clones and lacks some. The sample holds 140,000 or so clones, roughly 70% seen once. Whole-study findings and limits: Cytomegalovirus-associated TCR beta chains were listed, numbering 150 to 200. Based on reports, TCR beta sequences accurately predicted HLA-A and HLA-B alleles for most subjects. CMV antigen specificity was confirmed in vitro for three CMV-associated chains. A later analysis linked a missense variant in DCLRE1C to the trimming of TCR beta V and J genes.

The CDR3 is 13 residues long. The germline CDR1 and CDR2 sequences are MNHEY and SVGAGI. J is TRBJ2-5 and V is TRBV6-5; the match to TRBD1 covers 7 bases. The end of the DNA is better explained by TRBJ2-7, so the J call may be wrong. The sequencing input was PBMCs. The sequence was obtained from a man aged 60 to 75 in good health and CMV-seronegative. The CDR3 here is CASSSTGTNEQYF. CDR3 nucleotide sequence: TGTGCCAGCAGTTCGACAGGGACGAACGAGCAGTACTTC.